These 24 T cell receptor beta chains originate from one sample sequenced in a study of post-analysis software for immune sequencing data. Study outcomes and limitations: Comparison of patients with controls showed roughly five TRBV segments more frequent in patients, TRBV5-6, TRBV5-1 and TRBV20-1 among them.

Presence of unique molecular identifiers characterized the TCR beta cDNA libraries. TCRdb reprocessed the PCR reads via MiXCR and lists one record per CDR3 protein. The table shows under 200,000 distinct CDR3 sequences, with 29% occurring only once. Their antigens are not known. Sequences were obtained from blood. These TCRs come from a girl under 18 with multiple sclerosis.

This clonotype appeared a few times. The rearrangement uses TRBV28 and TRBJ1-2; 7 nucleotides agree with TRBD1. Germline values: CDR1 MDHEN, CDR2 SYDVKM. This CDR3 has 13 amino acids. V gave up 7 bases and J gave up 4 bases; unmatched junction bases: 6. CDR3 residues: CASTLGQTYGYTF. CDR3 in DNA: TGTGCCAGCACCCTGGGACAGACCTATGGCTACACCTTC.

With regard to this clonotype: Since no conserved phenylalanine or tryptophan closes the CDR3, a read error is the likely cause. The J gene is TRBJ1-5, the V gene TRBV20-1; D is undetermined. Germline CDR1 reads DFQATT; CDR2 reads SNEGSKA (reference sequence). This CDR3 contains 14 residues. The V end was cut by 6 bases, the J end by 1 base, with 13 bases between. CDR3: CSAARWRSNQPQHL. CDR3 sequence (DNA): TGCAGTGCGGCGCGTTGGAGAAGCAATCAGCCCCAGCATCTT.

This clonotype was counted a few times. The chain has TRBV28 and TRBJ2-7, with 7 bases lining up with TRBD1. Trimming took 4 bases from V and 0 from J; bases not matched to a gene: 3. The CDR3 contains 14 residues. CDR1 is MDHEN and CDR2 is SYDVKM in the germline V gene. CDR3 sequence: CASSSGGHSYEQYF. As DNA, the CDR3 is TGTGCCAGCAGTTCAGGGGGACACTCCTACGAGCAGTACTTC.

The chain recombines TRBV5-1 with TRBJ1-3; a weak D match, TRBD1 (5 bases). The CDR3 covers 14 residues. The V gene lost 4 bases and the J gene lost 0 bases, with 8 bases spanning the gap. Germline lookup yields CDR1 SGHRS and CDR2 YFSETQ. This CDR3 reads CASSRDLSGNTIYF. DNA for the CDR3: TGCGCCAGCAGCCGGGACCTCTCTGGAAACACCATATATTTT. The whole variable domain, remainder taken from reference TRBV5-1 and TRBJ1-3, is KAGVTQTPRYLIKTRGQQVTLSCSPISGHRSVSWYQQTPGQGLQFLFEYFSETQRNKGNFPGRFSGRQFSNSRSEMNVSTLELGDSALYLCASSRDLSGNTIYFGEGSWLTVV.

This clonotype was recorded many times. This chain uses TRBV29-1 with TRBJ2-7; D is ambiguous. Trimming removed 6 bases at V and 2 bases at J, with 14 bases between. Germline loops: CDR1 SQVTM, CDR2 ANQGSEA. The CDR3 extends over 13 amino acids. Written as DNA, the CDR3 is TGCAGCGTACAAGACTCGAGAACCTACGAGCAGTACTTC. Its translation: CSVQDSRTYEQYF.

This clonotype was counted ten times or more. V gene TRBV5-6 combines with J gene TRBJ2-6; D remains ambiguous. Germline loops: CDR1 SGHDT, CDR2 YYEEEE. The CDR3 consists of 15 residues. V was cut by 1 base and J by 0 bases, with 5 bases left in between. The CDR3, as DNA: TGTGCCAGCAGCTTGTTTCCCTCTGGGGCCAACGTCCTGACTTTC. It is translated as CASSLFPSGANVLTF. Full variable domain (outside the CDR3, taken from reference TRBV5-6 and TRBJ2-6): DAGVTQSPTHLIKTRGQQVTLRCSPKSGHDTVSWYQQALGQGPQFIFQYYEEEERQRGNFPDRFSGHQFPNYSSELNVNALLLGDSALYLCASSLFPSGANVLTFGAGSRLTVL.

This clonotype was observed a few times. V gene TRBV6-6 combines with J gene TRBJ2-3; a weak D match, TRBD2 (6 bases). Trimming left V 5 bases short and J 8 bases short, with 20 bases between. Germline loops: CDR1 MNHNY, CDR2 SVGAGI (reference sequence). The CDR3 sequence is 15 residues long. The CDR3 DNA is TGTGCCAGCAGTCCTTTGAGCCCAGCCGGGGGTACGCAGTATTTT. Amino acids: CASSPLSPAGGTQYF.

This clonotype was counted many times. The chain joins TRBV29-1 to TRBJ2-3; TRBD1 might be the D (6 bases). V was pared by 7 bases and J by 5 bases, with 25 bases between. CDR3 length: 16 amino acids. Germline assignment: CDR1 SQVTM and CDR2 ANQGSEA. This chain's CDR3 is CSAIPWDNKPGDTQYF. Written as DNA, the CDR3 is TGCAGCGCCATCCCGTGGGACAATAAACCCGGAGATACGCAGTATTTT.

V gene TRBV25-1 combines with J gene TRBJ1-2, with TRBD1 as a possible D gene (6 bases). Germline CDR1 reads MGHDK; CDR2 reads SYGVNS. The ends were cut back, 4 bases at V and 5 bases at J, with 11 bases in the middle. The CDR3 has 13 amino acids. The CDR3 nucleotides read TGTGCCAGCAGTGGTCGCCAGGGGTATGGCTACACCTTC. This codes for CASSGRQGYGYTF.

At least ten counts were recorded for this clonotype. The J gene is TRBJ2-1, the V gene TRBV5-1, with D unclear. In germline, CDR1 is SGHRS, CDR2 YFSETQ. Trimming left V 4 bases short and J 7 bases short, with 15 bases between. The CDR3 consists of 14 residues. For the CDR3, the DNA is TGCGCCAGCAGCACCGGTACTGGGTTGAATGAGCAGTTCTTC. Translation: CASSTGTGLNEQFF.

This clonotype has a count of ten or more. The CDR3 reads CASNVKAGANVLTF. The CDR3 DNA follows: TGTGCCAGCAACGTTAAGGCCGGGGCCAACGTCCTGACTTTC. The chain uses TRBV6-4 and TRBJ2-6, with unresolved D. The length of the CDR3 is 14 residues. The germline gives CDR1 MRHNA, CDR2 SNTAGT. Trimming removed 7 bases from V and 4 bases from J, with 11 bases in between.

The chain carries TRBV12-3 or TRBV12-4 and TRBJ2-4, with 8 nucleotides matching TRBD2. The CDR3 is 16 amino acids. J lost 13 bases, V lost 5 bases, and 19 bases had no gene match. Here the CDR3 DNA reads TGTGCCAGCAGTAGCAGGGCGGGGGGTACATACAATGAGCAGTACTTC. This codes for CASSSRAGGTYNEQYF.

To note about this clonotype: This may stem from a read error, because a much larger clone lies one nucleotide away. The chain couples TRBV4-1 to TRBJ2-7; D gene ambiguous. Germline V lookup: CDR1 MGHRA, CDR2 YSYEKL. Trimming shortened V by 0 bases and J by 0 bases, and 9 bases separated the two germline ends. The CDR3 has 15 amino acids. In DNA form, the CDR3 reads TGCGCCAGCAGCCAAGAGCTCGCGGTCTCCTACGAGCAGTACTTC. This translates into CASSQELAVSYEQYF.

The chain is built from TRBV5-1 and TRBJ2-1, with TRBD2 matching 13 bases. This CDR3 contains 15 residues. Germline CDR1 is SGHRS and CDR2 is YFSETQ. V was clipped by 4 bases and J by 7 bases; unmatched bases: 5. CDR3 loop: CASSLGLAGWNEQFF. CDR3 in DNA: TGCGCCAGCAGCCTGGGACTAGCGGGATGGAATGAGCAGTTCTTC.

This chain uses TRBV20-1 with TRBJ2-7, with D uncertain. V lost 2 bases and J lost 1, with 3 bases in between. The CDR3 is made up of 11 amino acids. Germline V gives CDR1 DFQATT, CDR2 SNEGSKA (reference sequence). CDR3 nucleotides: TGCAGTGCTAGAATTTCCTACGAGCAGTACTTC. Protein product: CSARISYEQYF.

This clonotype was detected many times. CDR3 sequence reads: CASSLSGRAGRADTQYF. Here the CDR3 DNA reads TGTGCCAGCAGTTTATCAGGCAGGGCAGGGAGGGCAGATACGCAGTATTTT. The chain carries TRBV12-3 or TRBV12-4 and TRBJ2-3; 7 bases agree with TRBD2. The ends lost 2 bases at V and 4 bases at J; junction bases unmatched: 12. This CDR3 spans 17 amino acids.

A word on this clonotype: A much larger clonotype is one base distant, so this may be a read error. The chain links TRBV2 to TRBJ2-1; 7 bases match TRBD2. The closer fit of TRBJ2-7 to the DNA end suggests the J call may be wrong. Germline-derived CDR1 and CDR2 are SNHLY and FYNNEI. CDR3 length: 18 amino acids. DNA for the CDR3: TGTGCCAGCAGTGACCCCGTCCAGGCTAGCGGAGTTAACAATGAGCAGTACTTC. The encoded protein is CASSDPVQASGVNNEQYF.

There are many counts of this clonotype. This chain joins TRBV5-1 and TRBJ1-2; a possible D gene is TRBD1 (5 bases). This CDR3 contains 13 residues. Trimming removed 0 bases from V and 6 bases from J, with 9 bases in between. The germline CDR1 and CDR2 sequences are SGHRS and YFSETQ. For the CDR3, the DNA is TGCGCCAGCAGCTTGGAAGGGGTCGATGGCTACACCTTC. This encodes CASSLEGVDGYTF.

This clonotype was detected ten times or more. This sequence joins TRBV29-1 and TRBJ1-1; D is perhaps TRBD1 (5 bases). V dropped 1 base and J dropped 10 bases, with 19 bases sitting between them. Per the germline V gene, CDR1 is SQVTM and CDR2 is ANQGSEA. The CDR3 covers 14 residues. CDR3 sequence: CSVEGRVDSRGAFF. The DNA for the CDR3 is TGCAGCGTTGAAGGTCGGGTGGACTCAAGGGGAGCTTTCTTT.

The chain uses TRBV12-3 or TRBV12-4 and TRBJ1-1; TRBD1 aligns across 8 bases. V lost 4 bases, J lost 4 bases, and 5 bases stayed unmatched. This CDR3 region has 14 residues. CDR3 amino acids: CASSSLRGRTEAFF. CDR3 nucleotides: TGTGCCAGCAGTTCTCTCAGGGGGCGCACTGAAGCTTTCTTT.

This clonotype was counted at least ten times. V gene TRBV2 combines with J gene TRBJ2-1; tentatively, D is TRBD2 (5 bases). Deletions cut 3 bases from V and 10 bases from J, with 16 bases between. Germline lookup yields CDR1 SNHLY and CDR2 FYNNEI. The CDR3 consists of 14 residues. The CDR3 is CASSDAGGFTEQFF. The CDR3 coding sequence is TGTGCCAGCAGTGATGCGGGCGGATTTACAGAGCAGTTCTTC.

A few counts support this clonotype. The rearrangement joins TRBV7-2 to TRBJ1-1; tentatively, D is TRBD1 (5 bases). The length of the CDR3 is 13 residues. From germline, CDR1 is SGHTA and CDR2 FQGNSA. V lost 4 bases, J lost 7 bases, and 13 bases lay in between. This CDR3 is CASSSSGGLEAFF. The CDR3 coding sequence is TGTGCCAGCAGCTCCAGCGGGGGACTTGAAGCTTTCTTT.

This clonotype has at least ten counts. The chain combines TRBV5-1 with TRBJ2-6; D remains ambiguous. CDR1 and CDR2 (germline): SGHRS, YFSETQ. The CDR3 has 14 amino acids. V was shortened by 0 bases and J by 0 bases, with 1 base between the two germline ends. The CDR3 DNA sequence: TGCGCCAGCAGCTTGGACTCTGGGGCCAACGTCCTGACTTTC. This codes for CASSLDSGANVLTF.

This CDR3 reads CASLGDMNTEAFF. CDR3 DNA: TGTGCCAGCTTGGGCGACATGAACACTGAAGCTTTCTTT. The chain combines TRBV18 with TRBJ1-1; D uncertain. This CDR3 comprises 13 residues. Trimming took off 7 bases at V and 0 bases at J, with 9 bases between the two ends. The V gene's germline CDR1 is KGHSH and CDR2 LQKENI.